Detailed here is one T cell receptor (beta chain). Germline-derived CDR1 and CDR2 are LNHDA and SQIVND (reference sequence). Trimming took 1 base from V and 2 from J; bases not matched to a gene: 6. This CDR3 is 16 amino acids long. The table came from immunoSEQ multiplex PCR; TCRdb's copy has only in-frame clones and leaves some out. The profile shows fewer than 40,000 clones, approximately 87% of them singletons. This sample was taken from a study of T cell changes during pregnancy in multiple sclerosis. The gene calls are TRBV19 and TRBJ2-5; 8 bases match TRBD2. The origin of this receptor is a female donor with multiple sclerosis, enrolled in a pregnancy study. The sequenced sample was CD8+ T cells from peripheral blood mononuclear cells, obtained after pregnancy. The CDR3 coding sequence is TGTGCCAGTAGTATAGTCGGTAGCGGGGCGCAAGAGACCCAGTACTTC. This encodes CASSIVGSGAQETQYF. Complete variable domain (other parts from reference TRBV19 and TRBJ2-5): DGGITQSPKYLFRKEGQNVTLSCEQNLNHDAMYWYRQDPGQGLRLIYYSQIVNDFQKGDIAEGYSVSREKKESFPLTVTSAQKNPTAFYLCASSIVGSGAQETQYFGPGTRLLVL.